Listed here are 27 T cell receptor beta chains from one sample, sequenced in a study of shared clonotypes between healthy human individuals. This table comes from immunoSEQ multiplex PCR, and its TCRdb copy is limited to in-frame clones, with some not included. The sample includes around 1,100,000 clones, 60% to 80% of them seen just once. Sample: memory CD4+ T cells from PBMCs. Sample subset: CD45RA-negative fraction. These receptors were obtained from a man aged 18 to 30 in good health. Some clones in this sample may be carry-over from other donors' samples.

The rearrangement links TRBV5-8 to TRBJ2-1; no clear D. The V end was cut by 3 bases, the J end by 8 bases, with 18 bases between. CDR3 length equals 15 residues. The germline gives CDR1 SGHTS, CDR2 YDEGEE. The CDR3 DNA reads as TGTGCCAGCAGCTCCCTTTCTGGGGTGATCCATGAGCAGTTCTTC. Translating it yields CASSSLSGVIHEQFF.

This chain joins TRBV4-1 and TRBJ2-7; D might be TRBD1 (6 bases). V was cut by 0 bases and J by 6 bases, with 15 bases left in between. There are 15 residues in the CDR3. CDR1 and CDR2 from the germline V gene are MGHRA and YSYEKL. The CDR3 sequence is CASSQDTGHLGEQYF. The CDR3 DNA sequence: TGCGCCAGCAGCCAAGATACAGGGCACCTCGGCGAGCAGTACTTC.

In its sample, this clone was seen a few times. CDR3 region: CASEPGDQETQYF. Here the CDR3 DNA reads TGTGCCAGTGAACCGGGGGACCAAGAGACCCAGTACTTC. V gene TRBV28 combines with J gene TRBJ2-5, with D possibly matching TRBD2 (6 bases). In germline, CDR1 is MDHEN, CDR2 SYDVKM. Trimming removed 9 bases from V and 0 bases from J, with 11 bases in between. This CDR3 has 13 amino acids.

The chain joins TRBV7-2 to TRBJ2-5, with 12 bases identical to TRBD2. The V gene end was trimmed by 5 bases and the J gene end by 5 bases; junction bases not matched to a gene: 12. CDR3 size: 17 residues. CDR1 and CDR2 from the germline V gene are SGHTA and FQGNSA. CDR3 region: CASSPGLAGFWKETQYF. CDR3 nucleotides: TGTGCCAGCAGCCCAGGACTAGCGGGATTCTGGAAGGAGACCCAGTACTTC.

This clone turned up a few times. V usage is TRBV6-6 and J usage is TRBJ2-5; 8 positions match TRBD2. V lost 0 bases and J lost 1; bases outside the gene matches: 4. Germline V CDR1 and CDR2: MNHNY, SVGAGI (reference sequence). This CDR3 region has 16 residues. In nucleotides, the CDR3 is TGTGCCAGCAGTTACTCGTCCGGGACTAGCCAAGAGACCCAGTACTTC. Translated, it gives CASSYSSGTSQETQYF.

This clone was seen more than once but under ten times. The rearrangement joins TRBV18 to TRBJ1-5; tentatively, D is TRBD1 (5 bases). The CDR3 extends over 13 amino acids. CDR1 and CDR2 (germline): KGHSH, LQKENI. Between the trimmed V and J ends, which lost 4 bases and 9 bases, there was a span of 13 bases. CDR3 DNA sequence: TGTGCCAGCTCACAGGGCCCCGGGGGGCCCCAGCATTTT. Residues: CASSQGPGGPQHF.

This chain joins TRBV2 and TRBJ1-5; D gene ambiguous. The germline V gene has CDR1 SNHLY and CDR2 FYNNEI. Between the trimmed V and J ends, which lost 5 bases and 0 bases, there was a span of 8 bases. The CDR3 runs to 14 residues. CDR3 region: CASSSRVSNQPQHF. The CDR3 bases are TGTGCCAGCAGTTCGAGAGTTAGCAATCAGCCCCAGCATTTT.

The chain is built from TRBV7-9 and TRBJ2-3; D gene unclear. This CDR3 region has 13 residues. The germline V gene has CDR1 SEHNR and CDR2 FQNEAQ (reference sequence). Trimming pared 4 bases from V and 0 bases from J, leaving 5 bases between. The CDR3 DNA is TGTGCCAGCAGCTCCGTTAGCACAGATACGCAGTATTTT. This codes for CASSSVSTDTQYF.

The CDR3 DNA sequence: TGTGCCAGCAGGACTAGCACCTACGAGCAGTACTTC. It yields the protein CASRTSTYEQYF. This chain connects TRBV2 to TRBJ2-7, with 7 bases identical to TRBD2. Germline V gene data show CDR1 as SNHLY and CDR2 as FYNNEI. CDR3 size: 12 residues. The ends lost 6 bases at V and 2 bases at J; junction bases unmatched: 1.

The V and J genes are TRBV27 and TRBJ2-7, with a tentative D call TRBD2 (7 bases). The germline V gene encodes CDR1 MNHEY and CDR2 SMNVEV (reference sequence). V was cut by 2 bases and J by 3 bases, with 14 bases left in between. The CDR3 extends over 15 amino acids. This CDR3 is CASSLPYREGYEQYF. As DNA, the CDR3 is TGTGCCAGCAGTTTACCCTACAGGGAGGGCTACGAGCAGTACTTC.

The chain employs TRBV6-5 and TRBJ1-2; TRBD1 is a possible D gene (5 bases). This CDR3 comprises 15 residues. V lost 6 bases to trimming and J lost 4 bases, with 18 bases between them. The germline V gene has CDR1 MNHEY and CDR2 SVGAGI. The CDR3 coding sequence is TGTGCCAGCAGCACGCTCATACAGGCTAGCTATGGCTACACCTTC. Encoded protein: CASSTLIQASYGYTF.

The J gene is TRBJ1-2, the V gene TRBV5-1, with no clear D. The ends were cut back, 0 bases at V and 3 bases at J, with 9 bases in the middle. This CDR3 has 14 amino acids. Germline loops: CDR1 SGHRS, CDR2 YFSETQ. DNA of the CDR3: TGCGCCAGCAGCTTGGGCAGCCGGGACTATGGCTACACCTTC. Translating it yields CASSLGSRDYGYTF.

This clone was recorded once. The chain links TRBV28 to TRBJ1-1; D remains ambiguous. The length of the CDR3 is 11 residues. Between the trimmed V and J ends, which lost 7 bases and 5 bases, there was a span of 8 bases. Germline loops: CDR1 MDHEN, CDR2 SYDVKM. This chain's CDR3 is CASILGTEAFF. In nucleotides, the CDR3 is TGTGCCAGCATTCTGGGGACTGAAGCTTTCTTT.

The chain is built from TRBV2 and TRBJ2-2; TRBD2 agrees at 8 bases. Trimming at V came to 4 bases and at J to 6 bases, leaving 7 bases not matched to a gene. The germline V gene has CDR1 SNHLY and CDR2 FYNNEI. The CDR3 length is 15 residues. This chain's CDR3 is CASSVSGRGSGELFF. For the CDR3, the DNA is TGTGCCAGCAGTGTGAGCGGGAGAGGTTCCGGGGAGCTGTTTTTT.

The chain has TRBV7-6 and TRBJ2-5; D remains unclear. The V gene's germline CDR1 is SGHVS and CDR2 FNYEAQ. The V end was cut by 2 bases, the J end by 5 bases, with 9 bases between. The CDR3 is 13 amino acids. This CDR3 reads CASSLTRLETQYF. CDR3 nucleotides: TGTGCCAGCAGCTTAACGCGCTTGGAGACCCAGTACTTC.

V is TRBV13 and J is TRBJ2-4; 8 nucleotides line up with TRBD1. With V trimmed by 4 bases and J by 8 bases, 7 bases remained unmatched. This CDR3 has 14 amino acids. CDR1 and CDR2 from the germline V gene are PRHDT and FYEKMQ (reference sequence). The CDR3 spells CASSSVGQADIQYF. CDR3 DNA sequence: TGTGCCAGCAGCTCTGTGGGACAGGCCGACATTCAGTACTTC.

This clone has only one observation. No conserved phenylalanine or tryptophan is present at the end of the CDR3, so a read error is the likely explanation. The DNA is omitted, as the CDR3 cannot be located on it reliably, and the CDR3 follows TCRdb's listing. This chain uses TRBV18 with TRBJ2-7; the table's D call of TRBD2 was not tested on the DNA. Termini included, the CDR3 measures 12 amino acids. CDR1 and CDR2 from the germline V gene are KGHSH and LQKENI. CDR3 loop: CASSPKEGLFSI.

This clone was detected only once. The V gene is TRBV28, the J gene TRBJ2-7, with 7 bases aligning to TRBD1. This CDR3 comprises 14 residues. Germline V gene lookup returns CDR1 MDHEN and CDR2 SYDVKM. V shed 6 bases, J shed 7 bases, and the junction held 12 bases outside the gene matches. The CDR3 nucleotides are TGTGCCAGCAGACGGACAGGTCTCCTGGGGGAGCAGTACTTC. Its translation is CASRRTGLLGEQYF.

The chain uses TRBV5-1 and TRBJ1-1, with D tentatively TRBD1 (5 bases). Trimming removed 7 bases from V and 1 base from J, with 11 bases in between. Looked up from germline, CDR1 is SGHRS and CDR2 is YFSETQ. The CDR3 totals 13 residues. CDR3 loop: CASWDAPNTEAFF. The CDR3 DNA follows: TGCGCCAGCTGGGACGCCCCGAACACTGAAGCTTTCTTT.

The chain links TRBV7-2 to TRBJ2-5; D unclear. Germline CDR1 and CDR2: SGHTA and FQGNSA. This CDR3 has 13 residues. V gave up 4 bases and J gave up 2 bases, with 8 bases separating them. The CDR3 region has the DNA TGTGCCAGCAGCTCCTCCGCACAAGAGACCCAGTACTTC. Residues: CASSSSAQETQYF. Using reference TRBV7-2 and TRBJ2-5 for the parts outside the CDR3, the full variable domain is GAGVSQSPSNKVTEKGKDVELRCDPISGHTALYWYRQSLGQGLEFLIYFQGNSAPDKSGLPSDRFSAERTGGSVSTLTIQRTQQEDSAVYLCASSSSAQETQYFGPGTRLLVL.

The rearrangement joins TRBV28 to TRBJ2-7; 7 bases line up with TRBD1. V gave up 3 bases and J gave up 2 bases; unmatched junction bases: 4. The CDR3 length is 14 residues. CDR1 MDHEN and CDR2 SYDVKM come from the germline V gene. The CDR3 here is CASSLTGRTYEQYF. The DNA of the CDR3 is TGTGCCAGCAGTTTGACAGGGAGAACCTACGAGCAGTACTTC.

The V call is TRBV28, the J call TRBJ1-5, with 9 nucleotides matching TRBD1. The CDR3 loop spans 13 amino acids. The V gene end was trimmed by 5 bases and the J gene end by 7 bases; junction bases not matched to a gene: 3. In germline, CDR1 is MDHEN, CDR2 SYDVKM. Here the CDR3 reads CASSTGGRQPQHF. CDR3 bases: TGTGCCAGCAGTACAGGGGGCAGACAGCCCCAGCATTTT.

This sequence joins TRBV4-2 and TRBJ1-5, with 7 bases aligning to TRBD1. This CDR3 has 14 residues. Trimming at V came to 0 bases and at J to 5 bases, leaving 1 base not matched to a gene. CDR1 and CDR2 from the germline V gene are LGHNA and YNFKEQ. The CDR3 loop reads CASSQDRGDQPQHF. DNA for the CDR3: TGTGCCAGCAGCCAAGACAGGGGGGATCAGCCCCAGCATTTT.

CDR3 loop: CASRKSGNRAGANVLTF. Written as DNA, the CDR3 is TGTGCCAGCAGGAAAAGCGGTAACCGGGCTGGGGCCAACGTCCTGACTTTC. V is TRBV14 and J is TRBJ2-6; a weak D match, TRBD2 (5 bases). V shed 6 bases and J shed 2 bases, with 17 bases lying between them. The CDR3 totals 17 residues. Germline V gene lookup returns CDR1 SGHDN and CDR2 FVKESK.

J is TRBJ2-7 and V is TRBV6-5, with unresolved D. Germline lookup yields CDR1 MNHEY and CDR2 SVGAGI. V shed 2 bases and J shed 4 bases, with 9 bases lying between them. The CDR3 has 13 amino acids. The CDR3 coding sequence is TGTGCCAGCAGTTACATTAGAAATTACGAGCAGTACTTC. Translating it yields CASSYIRNYEQYF.

Note on this clone: Other DNA variants within this sample encode the same CDR3. The chain employs TRBV7-3 and TRBJ2-1; 9 bases agree with TRBD2. From germline, CDR1 is SGHTA and CDR2 FQGTGA. The V segment lost 3 bases and the J segment 5 bases; nucleotides outside the gene matches: 2. CDR3 size: 14 residues. This CDR3 reads CASSFSGSNNEQFF. DNA for the CDR3: TGTGCCAGCAGCTTTAGCGGGAGCAACAATGAGCAGTTCTTC.

The V and J genes are TRBV15 and TRBJ2-3, with D tentatively TRBD1 (5 bases). CDR1 is LNHNV and CDR2 is YYDKDF in the germline V gene (reference sequence). The CDR3 length is 15 residues. Trimming shortened V by 0 bases and J by 6 bases, and 13 bases separated the two germline ends. This chain's CDR3 is CATSRDWGRADTQYF. The CDR3 region has the DNA TGTGCCACCAGCAGAGATTGGGGCAGGGCCGATACGCAGTATTTT.